Each of the 11 T cell receptor beta chains below was sequenced from the same sample in a study of blood T cells in healthy people across ages. Primed by a sample-barcoded 5' primer and a J-beta primer mix, a second PCR proceeded for 7 to 11 cycles. Each CDR3 protein is one row after TCRdb ran MiXCR on the 5' RACE reads. Among roughly 2 million distinct CDR3 sequences listed, around half were seen once. The specimen sequenced was blood. All receptors come from a woman in her forties in good health.

This clonotype was seen only a few times. This rearrangement joins TRBV28 to TRBJ2-3; D could derive from TRBD1 or TRBD2 (5 bases each). Trimming took 4 bases from V and 2 from J, leaving 19 bases between them. In germline, CDR1 is MDHEN, CDR2 SYDVKM. The CDR3 length is 17 residues. The CDR3 bases are TGTGCCAGCAGTTCCGTCATCCGGGACCGCCTCACAGATACGCAGTATTTT. It codes for CASSSVIRDRLTDTQYF.

This chain joins TRBV6-2 or TRBV6-3 and TRBJ2-1, with D hard to call. Germline V lookup: CDR1 MNHEY, CDR2 SVGEGT. The V end was cut by 5 bases, the J end by 6 bases, with 5 bases between. The CDR3 contains 11 residues. The CDR3 protein is CASSTFNEQFF. CDR3 sequence (DNA): TGTGCCAGCAGTACTTTCAATGAGCAGTTCTTC.

In its sample, this clonotype was seen a few times. This chain connects TRBV27 to TRBJ2-3; D gene unclear. CDR3 size: 10 residues. Germline V lookup: CDR1 MNHEY, CDR2 SMNVEV (reference sequence). Deletions cut 10 bases from V and 6 bases from J, with 8 bases between. The CDR3 loop is CATRADTQYF. CDR3 DNA: TGTGCCACTAGGGCGGATACGCAGTATTTT.

This clonotype was counted once. The V gene is TRBV4-2, the J gene TRBJ2-7; 7 bases map to TRBD2. Germline V gene lookup returns CDR1 LGHNA and CDR2 YNFKEQ. J lost 2 bases, V lost 4 bases, and 5 bases had no gene match. The CDR3 totals 14 residues. CDR3 protein: CASSPAAGAYEQYF. As DNA, the CDR3 is TGTGCCAGCAGCCCCGCGGCGGGGGCCTACGAGCAGTACTTC.

The V and J genes are TRBV7-2 and TRBJ1-1; TRBD1 is a possible D gene (5 bases). Per the germline V gene, CDR1 is SGHTA and CDR2 is FQGNSA. The V end lost 5 bases, the J end lost 3 bases, and 13 bases lay between the germline ends. The CDR3 has 14 amino acids. CDR3 in DNA: TGTGCCAGCAGCCCGGGCCCGGGGGACACTGAAGCTTTCTTT. Residues: CASSPGPGDTEAFF.

Turning to this clonotype: At one end, the junction sequence differs from germline, possibly due to a read error. V is TRBV6-5 and J is TRBJ2-5; the D gene is possibly TRBD2 (6 bases). Germline CDR1 is MNHEY and CDR2 is SVGAGI. This CDR3 is built from 14 residues. DNA for the CDR3: TGTGCCAGCAGTGACTCAGTAGGAGGGAAGACCCAGTACTTC. Translating it yields CASSDSVGGKTQYF.

The J gene is TRBJ2-5, the V gene TRBV6-2 or TRBV6-3; a weak D match, TRBD1 (5 bases). The CDR3 length is 15 residues. Germline CDR1 reads MNHEY; CDR2 reads SVGEGT. V lost 3 bases, J lost 0 bases, and 11 bases lay in between. CDR3 DNA sequence: TGTGCCAGCAGTTATACAGGATTTGACCAAGAGACCCAGTACTTC. Translated: CASSYTGFDQETQYF.

With regard to this clonotype: This likely reflects a read error, since a far larger clone is one base away. The V gene is TRBV12-3 or TRBV12-4, the J gene TRBJ2-3; no clear D gene. This CDR3 is built from 11 residues. CDR3 nucleotides: TGTGCCATCAGTTTCGGAGATACGCAGTATTTT. Translation: CAISFGDTQYF.

V is TRBV7-2 and J is TRBJ1-4; D is possibly TRBD1 (5 bases). This CDR3 contains 14 residues. The germline V gene has CDR1 SGHTA and CDR2 FQGNSA. V lost 4 bases, J lost 8 bases, and 14 bases lay in between. CDR3 coding DNA: TGTGCCAGCAGCTCCAGGGACGGGCGGGAAAAACTGTTTTTT. Translation: CASSSRDGREKLFF.

This clonotype occurred a few times. V gene TRBV28 combines with J gene TRBJ2-5; D is tentatively TRBD1 or TRBD2 (5 bases each). CDR1 and CDR2 from the germline V gene are MDHEN and SYDVKM. V lost 6 bases, J lost 5 bases, and 16 bases lay in between. CDR3 length: 14 residues. The DNA of the CDR3 is TGTGCCAGCAGCTTAGTCGGAGAGGGGGAGACCCAGTACTTC. Translation: CASSLVGEGETQYF.

This clonotype showed up just a few times. The gene calls are TRBV20-1 and TRBJ2-1; 14 bases map to TRBD2. The CDR3 is 15 residues long. Germline V gene lookup returns CDR1 DFQATT and CDR2 SNEGSKA (reference sequence). Trimming cost V 6 bases and J 6 bases; bases outside gene matches: 7. The CDR3 DNA reads as TGCAGTGCCGGGACTAGCGGGGGCCCCTTCAATGAGCAGTTCTTC. Its protein product is CSAGTSGGPFNEQFF.